This T cell receptor beta chain was profiled in a study of blood T cells in healthy people across ages. Alongside a J-beta primer mix, a sample-barcoded 5' primer served in a second PCR lasting roughly 7 to 12 cycles. The template-switch adaptor, which had 12 random nucleotides, put a tag on each cDNA molecule. Each of the samples gave a minimum of 2.5 million paired-end reads that contained CDR3. A single record per CDR3 protein comes from TCRdb applying MiXCR to the 5' RACE reads. The table includes approximately 810,000 distinct CDR3 sequences, 25% to 30% detected once. This clonotype was seen many times. Sequencing input: blood. The receptor comes from a woman older than 75 in good health.

The CDR3 is CSVESRVKDNEQFF. As DNA, the CDR3 is TGCAGCGTTGAAAGCAGGGTGAAAGACAATGAGCAGTTCTTC. The chain links TRBV29-1 to TRBJ2-1; possible D gene TRBD1, 5 bases. Germline lookup yields CDR1 SQVTM and CDR2 ANQGSEA. CDR3 length equals 14 residues. Between the trimmed V and J ends, which lost 2 bases and 5 bases, there was a span of 13 bases.